The 30 T cell receptor beta chains reported below all come from one sample, sequenced in a study of blood T cells in healthy people across ages. A second PCR of about 7 to 11 cycles used a sample-barcoded 5' primer and a J-beta primer mix. TCRdb re-analysed the 5' RACE reads in MiXCR, keeping a single row per CDR3 protein. Counted here are roughly 700,000 distinct CDR3 sequences, about 52% occurring once; the ten biggest clones make up roughly 34%. Sequenced input: blood. The receptors stem from a woman in her sixties in good health.

Comment on this clonotype: This sequence may be a read error, since a much larger clone differs from it by one base. This chain links TRBV20-1 with TRBJ2-7, with 8 bases aligning to TRBD2. The CDR3 covers 14 residues. The V and J ends lost 3 bases and 7 bases, in that order; junction bases with no gene match: 11. Germline V gene lookup returns CDR1 DFQATT and CDR2 SNEGSKA (reference sequence). DNA of the CDR3: TGCAGTGCTAGTCCCGGGACTAGGAACAATGAGCAGTACTTC. Translating gives CSASPGTRNNEQYF.

V usage is TRBV12-3 or TRBV12-4 and J usage is TRBJ1-1; 7 bases are a match to TRBD1. V was pared by 3 bases and J by 1 base, with 11 bases of the junction left unmatched. The CDR3 is 17 amino acids. In DNA, the CDR3 is TGTGCCAGCAGTTTTGGACCCGACGGACAGGAGAACACTGAAGCTTTCTTT. It encodes CASSFGPDGQENTEAFF.

This chain connects TRBV6-1 to TRBJ2-6; TRBD2 is a possible D gene (5 bases). V shed 2 bases and J shed 3 bases, with 14 bases lying between them. This CDR3 comprises 17 residues. Germline CDR1 and CDR2: MNHNS and SASEGT. CDR3 loop: CASSESWTGFGANVLTF. DNA for the CDR3: TGTGCCAGCAGTGAATCCTGGACTGGCTTTGGGGCCAACGTCCTGACTTTC.

This clonotype showed up just a few times. This chain links TRBV11-2 with TRBJ2-7; 7 bases are a match to TRBD1. The CDR3 length is 13 residues. Germline CDR1 SGHAT, CDR2 FQNNGV. Germline trimming cut 3 bases from V and 7 bases from J; bases unmatched to any gene: 6. The CDR3 nucleotides read TGTGCCAGCAGCTTGACAGGGCTCGGGGAGCAGTACTTC. As protein: CASSLTGLGEQYF.

V usage is TRBV20-1 and J usage is TRBJ2-7; D not resolved. The length of the CDR3 is 15 residues. Trimming removed 5 bases at V and 0 bases at J, with 17 bases between. The germline gives CDR1 DFQATT, CDR2 SNEGSKA (reference sequence). The CDR3 is CSAESDDRTSYEQYF. CDR3 nucleotides: TGCAGTGCTGAATCGGACGACCGAACCTCCTACGAGCAGTACTTC.

This clonotype showed up just once. The chain links TRBV3-1 to TRBJ1-1, with D perhaps TRBD1 (6 bases). The CDR3 runs 14 residues. The ends were cut back, 3 bases at V and 1 base at J, with 9 bases in the middle. Germline CDR1 reads LGHDT; CDR2 reads YNNKEL (reference sequence). CDR3 DNA sequence: TGTGCCAGCAGCCAGCTACAGGGGAACACTGAAGCTTTCTTT. It codes for CASSQLQGNTEAFF.

With respect to this clonotype: One junction end disagrees with the germline gene, perhaps due to a read error. The J gene is TRBJ2-5, the V gene TRBV10-3, with unresolved D. In germline, CDR1 is ENHRY, CDR2 SYGVKD. This CDR3 is 12 amino acids long. In DNA form, the CDR3 reads TGTGCCATCAGTGAGTCGGGCACGACCCGGTACTTC. It codes for CAISESGTTRYF.

The chain joins TRBV12-3 or TRBV12-4 to TRBJ2-7; D possibly matches TRBD1 or TRBD2 (5 bases each). The V end lost 6 bases, the J end lost 4 bases, and 16 bases lay between the germline ends. The CDR3 sequence is 14 residues long. CDR3: CASSLGVGVYEQYF. The CDR3, as DNA: TGTGCCAGCAGCCTGGGGGTGGGAGTTTACGAGCAGTACTTC.

The CDR3 nucleotides read TGTGCCAGCAGCTGGAGGCTGGGGGGGGCCCAAGAGACCCAGTACTTC. Its translation: CASSWRLGGAQETQYF. This rearrangement joins TRBV7-2 to TRBJ2-5; maybe TRBD2 (7 bases). Trimming stripped 4 bases from V and 1 base from J, with 16 bases between. The CDR3 runs to 16 residues. CDR1 and CDR2 (germline): SGHTA, FQGNSA.

J is TRBJ1-6 and V is TRBV20-1; D may be TRBD1 (6 bases). The V end was cut by 6 bases, the J end by 1 base, with 13 bases between. The CDR3 is made up of 15 amino acids. CDR1 is DFQATT and CDR2 is SNEGSKA in the germline V gene (reference sequence). CDR3 in DNA: TGCAGTGCCAGGCAGGGGATTTCCTATAATTCACCCCTCCACTTT. Translation gives CSARQGISYNSPLHF.

The chain uses TRBV6-2 or TRBV6-3 and TRBJ2-7, with D unresolved. The J call is doubtful: the DNA matches TRBJ2-5 better. Germline lookup yields CDR1 MNHEY and CDR2 SVGEGT. CDR3 length: 14 residues. CDR3 protein: CASSLLSPPETQYF. Written as DNA, the CDR3 is TGTGCCAGCTCACTTCTTTCCCCTCCAGAGACCCAGTACTTC.

J is TRBJ2-1 and V is TRBV20-1; 7 nucleotides line up with TRBD1. Germline CDR1 is DFQATT and CDR2 is SNEGSKA (reference sequence). V shed 0 bases and J 4 bases; nucleotides not matched to a gene: 12. The CDR3 spans 17 residues. CDR3 DNA sequence: TGCAGTGCTAGAGAGCTTTATGACAGGGATAGGTACAATGAGCAGTTCTTC. Translated: CSARELYDRDRYNEQFF.

This rearrangement joins TRBV5-1 to TRBJ1-2; possible D gene TRBD1, 6 bases. V was cut by 4 bases and J by 3 bases, with 10 bases left in between. CDR3 size: 13 residues. Germline values: CDR1 SGHRS, CDR2 YFSETQ. CDR3 region: CASSNSGDYGYTF. In DNA form, the CDR3 reads TGCGCCAGCAGCAACTCAGGGGACTATGGCTACACCTTC.

The V and J genes are TRBV21-1 and TRBJ2-4; the DNA was not used to check the table's D call, TRBD2. TRBV21-1 is a pseudogene locus. The CDR3 extends over 14 amino acids. In nucleotides, the CDR3 is TGTGCCAGCAGCAAAAGAAGGGAGGGAAACATTCAGTACTTC. Encoded protein: CASSKRREGNIQYF.

The genes are TRBV7-9 and TRBJ1-5; 9 bases line up with TRBD1. Germline trimming cut 5 bases from V and 4 bases from J; bases unmatched to any gene: 3. Germline V gives CDR1 SEHNR, CDR2 FQNEAQ (reference sequence). The CDR3 is made up of 14 amino acids. The CDR3 spells CASSTGQGNQPQHF. The CDR3 DNA reads as TGTGCCAGCAGCACGGGACAGGGAAATCAGCCCCAGCATTTT.

The chain carries TRBV12-3 or TRBV12-4 and TRBJ1-2; TRBD1 aligns across 9 bases. The CDR3 is 14 residues long. After removal of 6 bases from V and 4 bases from J, the junction contained 6 bases not matched to a gene. CDR3 in DNA: TGTGCCAGCAGGAGGACAGGGGAAATCTATGGCTACACCTTC. This sequence encodes CASRRTGEIYGYTF.

V and J are TRBV7-9 and TRBJ2-3; 9 positions match TRBD1. Germline loops: CDR1 SEHNR, CDR2 FQNEAQ (reference sequence). The CDR3 has 13 amino acids. Losses at the gene ends were 6 bases for V and 13 bases for J; bases not matched to a gene: 11. This CDR3 is CASRRVDGTGKYF. In DNA form, the CDR3 reads TGTGCCAGCAGAAGGGTAGACGGGACAGGGAAGTATTTT.

Comments on this clonotype: A much more abundant neighbour one base away suggests this may be a read error. J is TRBJ2-4 and V is TRBV7-2, with 7 bases fitting TRBD1. Trimming took 5 bases from V and 4 from J; bases not matched to a gene: 5. This CDR3 is built from 14 residues. Germline V gives CDR1 SGHTA, CDR2 FQGNSA. This chain's CDR3 is CASSPSRGKNIQYF. CDR3 coding DNA: TGTGCCAGCAGCCCCAGCAGGGGGAAAAACATTCAGTACTTC.

This clonotype was seen a handful of times. The chain joins TRBV20-1 to TRBJ2-5; the D gene is possibly TRBD2 (6 bases). This CDR3 has 14 residues. V shed 2 bases and J shed 5 bases, with 15 bases lying between them. Germline V CDR1 and CDR2: DFQATT, SNEGSKA (reference sequence). The CDR3 protein is CSARFGGKGETQYF. The CDR3 coding sequence is TGCAGTGCTAGATTCGGCGGGAAAGGGGAGACCCAGTACTTC.

This clonotype was picked up a small number of times. The chain has TRBV27 and TRBJ1-2; no definite D call. V was pared by 0 bases and J by 7 bases, with 12 bases between. The CDR3 consists of 14 residues. In germline, CDR1 is MNHEY, CDR2 SMNVEV (reference sequence). The CDR3 sequence: CASSLSGDTPGYTF. The CDR3 DNA follows: TGTGCCAGCAGTTTATCGGGAGATACGCCTGGCTACACCTTC.

This clonotype was seen a handful of times. This chain uses TRBV20-1 with TRBJ2-6, with D uncertain. The CDR3 runs to 14 residues. Germline assignment: CDR1 DFQATT and CDR2 SNEGSKA (reference sequence). Trimming pared 0 bases from V and 0 bases from J, leaving 3 bases between. The CDR3 region is CSARDNSGANVLTF. The CDR3 bases are TGCAGTGCTAGAGATAACTCTGGGGCCAACGTCCTGACTTTC.

Worth noting for this clonotype: A much larger clonotype is one base distant, so this may be a read error. V gene TRBV25-1 combines with J gene TRBJ2-3; D remains unclear. The CDR3 has 18 amino acids. The germline V and J ends were trimmed by 4 bases and 6 bases, with 26 bases remaining between them. The germline V gene encodes CDR1 MGHDK and CDR2 SYGVNS. The CDR3 sequence is CASSVSGRDDWYADTQYF. The CDR3 bases are TGTGCCAGCAGTGTTTCCGGCCGAGACGACTGGTATGCGGATACGCAGTATTTT.

This chain links TRBV28 with TRBJ1-2; D is unresolved. CDR1 and CDR2 (germline): MDHEN, SYDVKM. The CDR3 is 15 amino acids. V shed 7 bases and J shed 4 bases, with 19 bases lying between them. CDR3 DNA: TGTGCCAGCATTCCCATGGGCCCAGGCTCCTATGGCTACACCTTC. Protein product: CASIPMGPGSYGYTF.

The rearrangement links TRBV9 to TRBJ1-5; the D is unclear. CDR1 is SGDLS and CDR2 is YYNGEE in the germline V gene. The germline V and J ends were trimmed by 5 bases and 4 bases, with 10 bases remaining between them. The CDR3 spans 13 residues. CDR3 protein: CASSAGRNQPQHF. In DNA form, the CDR3 reads TGTGCCAGCAGTGCGGGGAGAAATCAGCCCCAGCATTTT.

CDR3 loop: CASSEGGTGANVLTF. The CDR3 nucleotides are TGTGCCAGCAGTGAAGGGGGCACTGGGGCCAACGTCCTGACTTTC. The chain recombines TRBV6-4 with TRBJ2-6; 7 bases line up with TRBD1. The CDR3 totals 15 residues. Per germline, CDR1 MRHNA and CDR2 SNTAGT. Trimming at V came to 3 bases and at J to 2 bases, leaving 1 base not matched to a gene.

This clonotype was seen at least ten times. The chain links TRBV29-1 to TRBJ2-5; D is unclear. CDR3 length: 11 amino acids. Per the germline V gene, CDR1 is SQVTM and CDR2 is ANQGSEA. Trimming pared 5 bases from V and 2 bases from J, leaving 6 bases between. CDR3 loop: CSVLKQETQYF. As DNA, the CDR3 is TGCAGCGTTCTCAAACAAGAGACCCAGTACTTC.

V is TRBV20-1 and J is TRBJ2-1; no reliable D call. The germline V gene encodes CDR1 DFQATT and CDR2 SNEGSKA (reference sequence). V was clipped by 4 bases and J by 1 base, with 8 bases between them. CDR3 length: 13 residues. The CDR3 is CSAMGGSYNEQFF. The CDR3 DNA reads as TGCAGTGCTATGGGTGGTTCCTACAATGAGCAGTTCTTC.

The chain recombines TRBV14 with TRBJ2-2, with D maybe TRBD2 (6 bases). There are 15 residues in the CDR3. Germline loops: CDR1 SGHDN, CDR2 FVKESK. Trimming cost V 3 bases and J 4 bases, with 12 bases left between them. The CDR3 protein is CASSQTRMGTGELFF. The CDR3, as DNA: TGTGCCAGCAGCCAGACTAGAATGGGCACCGGGGAGCTGTTTTTT.

A note on this clonotype: A much larger clonotype is one base distant, so this may be a read error. The gene calls are TRBV5-5 and TRBJ2-6; 9 positions match TRBD2. There are 18 residues in the CDR3. V trimming: 0 bases; J trimming: 4 bases; junction bases outside the gene matches: 8. The germline V gene encodes CDR1 SGHKS and CDR2 YYEKEE (reference sequence). The CDR3 loop is CASSLGTGLAKGANVLTF. In nucleotides, the CDR3 is TGTGCCAGCAGCTTGGGGACAGGACTAGCGAAAGGGGCCAACGTCCTGACTTTC.

The chain links TRBV10-3 to TRBJ2-1; D gene ambiguous. The CDR3 runs to 12 residues. V shed 6 bases and J shed 9 bases, with 12 bases lying between them. Germline CDR1 reads ENHRY; CDR2 reads SYGVKD. The CDR3 spells CAISMPESEQFF. The CDR3 DNA follows: TGTGCCATCAGCATGCCTGAGAGTGAGCAGTTCTTC.